This T cell receptor (beta chain) derives from a study of blood T cells in healthy people across ages. A second about 6 to 12 cycle PCR used barcoded and J-beta primers. TCRdb redid the calling of the 5' RACE reads with MiXCR, one entry per CDR3 protein. The table has around 1,500,000 distinct CDR3 sequences, roughly 40% seen once. A few counts support this clonotype. Its antigen is undetermined. The study's findings and limits: Greater diversity and more naive CD4+ cells were seen in long-lived donors than in aged donors. Leaving the PBMCs unsorted stopped any conclusive comparison of naive versus antigen-experienced cells.

With V trimmed by 10 bases and J by 5 bases, 11 bases remained unmatched. Germline values: CDR1 MNHNY, CDR2 SVGAGI (reference sequence). The CDR3 is 14 amino acids. The source of this sequence is a woman aged 18 to 35 in good health. Sequenced material: blood. The chain employs TRBV6-6 and TRBJ2-3, with 8 bases aligning to TRBD2. CDR3 amino acids: CAMGGGGRGDTQYF. DNA of the CDR3: TGTGCCATGGGTGGCGGGGGGCGTGGAGATACGCAGTATTTT.